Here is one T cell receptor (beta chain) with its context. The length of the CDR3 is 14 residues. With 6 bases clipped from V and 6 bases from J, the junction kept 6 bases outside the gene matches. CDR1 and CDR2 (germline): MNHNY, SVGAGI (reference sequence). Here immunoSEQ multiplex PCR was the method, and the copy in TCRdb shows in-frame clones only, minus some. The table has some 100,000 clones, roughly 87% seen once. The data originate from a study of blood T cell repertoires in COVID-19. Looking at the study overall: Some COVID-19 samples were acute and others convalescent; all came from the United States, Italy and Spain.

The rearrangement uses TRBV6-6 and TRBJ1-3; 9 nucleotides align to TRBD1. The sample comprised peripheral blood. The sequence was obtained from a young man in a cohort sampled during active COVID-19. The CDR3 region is CASSLQGAENTIYF. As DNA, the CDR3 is TGTGCCAGCAGCCTACAGGGGGCTGAAAACACCATATATTTT.